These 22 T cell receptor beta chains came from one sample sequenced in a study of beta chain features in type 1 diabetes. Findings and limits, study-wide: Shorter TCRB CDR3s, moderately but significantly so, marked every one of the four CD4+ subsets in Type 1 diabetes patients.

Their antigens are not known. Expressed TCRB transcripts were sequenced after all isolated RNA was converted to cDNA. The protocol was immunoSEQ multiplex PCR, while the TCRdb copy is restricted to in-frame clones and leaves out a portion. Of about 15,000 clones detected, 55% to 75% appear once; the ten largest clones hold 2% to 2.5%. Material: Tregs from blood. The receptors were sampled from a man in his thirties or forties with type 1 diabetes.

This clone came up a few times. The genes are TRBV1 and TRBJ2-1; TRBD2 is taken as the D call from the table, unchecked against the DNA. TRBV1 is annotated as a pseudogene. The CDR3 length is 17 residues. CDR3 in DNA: TGCACCAGCAGCCAAGATCGAATAGCGGGAGGCTACAATGAGCAGTTCTTC. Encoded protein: CTSSQDRIAGGYNEQFF.

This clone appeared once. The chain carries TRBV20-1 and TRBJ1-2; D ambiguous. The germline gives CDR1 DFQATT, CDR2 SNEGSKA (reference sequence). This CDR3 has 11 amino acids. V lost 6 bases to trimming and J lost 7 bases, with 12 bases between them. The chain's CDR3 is CSAHRGGGYTF. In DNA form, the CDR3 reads TGCAGTGCCCATCGCGGTGGTGGCTACACCTTC.

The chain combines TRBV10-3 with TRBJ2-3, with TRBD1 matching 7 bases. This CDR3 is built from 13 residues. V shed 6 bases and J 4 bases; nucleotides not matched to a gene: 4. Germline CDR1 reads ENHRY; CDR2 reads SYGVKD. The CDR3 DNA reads TGTGCCATCAGCCCTCAGGGGGCAGATACGCAGTATTTT. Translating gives CAISPQGADTQYF.

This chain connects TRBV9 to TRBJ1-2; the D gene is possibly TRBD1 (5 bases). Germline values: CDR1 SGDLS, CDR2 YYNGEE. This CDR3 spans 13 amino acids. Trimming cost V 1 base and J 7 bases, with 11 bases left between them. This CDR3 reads CASSVSGTIGYTF. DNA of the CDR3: TGTGCCAGCAGCGTAAGCGGGACGATTGGCTACACCTTC.

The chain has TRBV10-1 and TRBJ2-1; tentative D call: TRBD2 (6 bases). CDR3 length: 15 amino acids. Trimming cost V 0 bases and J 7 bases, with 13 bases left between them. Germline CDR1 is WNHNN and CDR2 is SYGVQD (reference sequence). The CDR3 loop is CASSESGLAINEQFF. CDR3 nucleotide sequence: TGCGCCAGCAGTGAGTCCGGGCTAGCGATTAATGAGCAGTTCTTC.

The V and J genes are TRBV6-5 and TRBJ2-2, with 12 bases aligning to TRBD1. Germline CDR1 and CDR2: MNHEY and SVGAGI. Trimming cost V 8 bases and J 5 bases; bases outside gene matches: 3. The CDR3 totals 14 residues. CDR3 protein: CASAGQGATGELFF. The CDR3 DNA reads TGTGCCAGCGCGGGACAGGGGGCGACCGGGGAGCTGTTTTTT.

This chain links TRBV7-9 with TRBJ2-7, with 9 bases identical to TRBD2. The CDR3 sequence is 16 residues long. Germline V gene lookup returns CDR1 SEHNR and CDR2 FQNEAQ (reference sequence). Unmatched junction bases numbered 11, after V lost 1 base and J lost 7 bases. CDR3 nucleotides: TGTGCCAGCAGCTTAGTTCTGGCGGGAGGGCCGGGTGAGCAGTACTTC. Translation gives CASSLVLAGGPGEQYF.

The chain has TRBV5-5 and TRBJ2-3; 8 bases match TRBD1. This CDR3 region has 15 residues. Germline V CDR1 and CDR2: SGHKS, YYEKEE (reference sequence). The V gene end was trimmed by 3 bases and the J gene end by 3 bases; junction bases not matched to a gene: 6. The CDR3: CASSSTGGWTDTQYF. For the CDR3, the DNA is TGTGCCAGCAGCTCCACAGGGGGTTGGACAGATACGCAGTATTTT.

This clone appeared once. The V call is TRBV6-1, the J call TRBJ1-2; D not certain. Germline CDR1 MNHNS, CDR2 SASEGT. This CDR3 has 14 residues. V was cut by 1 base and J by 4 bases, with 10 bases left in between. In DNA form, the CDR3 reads TGTGCCAGCAGTGAAGTTGGCCCACGCTATGGCTACACCTTC. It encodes CASSEVGPRYGYTF.

CDR3 in amino acids: CASSLGSGTEQYF. In DNA form, the CDR3 reads TGTGCCAGCAGCTTGGGTAGCGGCACCGAGCAGTACTTC. V and J are TRBV7-9 and TRBJ2-7; D possibly corresponds to TRBD2 (6 bases). CDR3 length: 13 residues. V shed 3 bases and J shed 6 bases, with 12 bases lying between them. In germline, CDR1 is SEHNR, CDR2 FQNEAQ (reference sequence). Full variable domain (remainder filled in from reference TRBV7-9 and TRBJ2-7): DTGVSQNPRHKITKRGQNVTFRCDPISEHNRLYWYRQTLGQGPEFLTYFQNEAQLEKSRLLSDRFSAERPKGSFSTLEIQRTEQGDSAMYLCASSLGSGTEQYFGPGTRLTVT.

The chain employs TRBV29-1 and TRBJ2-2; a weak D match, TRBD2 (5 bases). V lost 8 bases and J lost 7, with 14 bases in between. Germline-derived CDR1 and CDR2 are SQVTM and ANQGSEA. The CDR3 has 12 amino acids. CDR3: CSSRGQSGELFF. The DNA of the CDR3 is TGCAGCAGTAGAGGGCAAAGCGGGGAGCTGTTTTTT.

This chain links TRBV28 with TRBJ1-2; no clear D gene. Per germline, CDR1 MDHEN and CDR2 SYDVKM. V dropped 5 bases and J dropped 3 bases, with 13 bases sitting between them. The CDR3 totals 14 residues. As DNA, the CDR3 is TGTGCCAGCAGTGCCGGAGCTTTGGACTATGGCTACACCTTC. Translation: CASSAGALDYGYTF.

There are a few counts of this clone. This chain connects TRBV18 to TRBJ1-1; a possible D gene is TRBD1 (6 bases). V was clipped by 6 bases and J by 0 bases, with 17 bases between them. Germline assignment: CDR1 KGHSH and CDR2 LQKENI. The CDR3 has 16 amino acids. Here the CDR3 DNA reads TGTGCCAGCTCCCGCACCGGGGGGGGCTTGAACACTGAAGCTTTCTTT. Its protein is CASSRTGGGLNTEAFF.

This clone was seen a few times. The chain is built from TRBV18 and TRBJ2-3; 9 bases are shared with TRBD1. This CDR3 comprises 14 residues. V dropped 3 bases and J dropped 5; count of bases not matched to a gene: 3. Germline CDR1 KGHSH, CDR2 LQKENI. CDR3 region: CASSPDRGGDTQYF. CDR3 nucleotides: TGTGCCAGCTCACCGGACAGGGGAGGAGATACGCAGTATTTT.

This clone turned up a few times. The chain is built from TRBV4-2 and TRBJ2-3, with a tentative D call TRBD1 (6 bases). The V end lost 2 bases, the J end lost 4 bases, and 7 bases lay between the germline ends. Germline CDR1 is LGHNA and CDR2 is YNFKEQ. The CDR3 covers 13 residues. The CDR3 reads CASSQYRADTQYF. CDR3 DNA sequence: TGTGCCAGCAGCCAATACAGGGCAGATACGCAGTATTTT.

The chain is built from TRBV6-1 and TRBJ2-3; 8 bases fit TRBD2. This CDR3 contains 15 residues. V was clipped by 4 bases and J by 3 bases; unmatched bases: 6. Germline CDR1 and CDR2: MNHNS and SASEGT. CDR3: CASSVGGGRTDTQYF. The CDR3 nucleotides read TGTGCCAGCAGTGTCGGCGGGGGGCGGACAGATACGCAGTATTTT.

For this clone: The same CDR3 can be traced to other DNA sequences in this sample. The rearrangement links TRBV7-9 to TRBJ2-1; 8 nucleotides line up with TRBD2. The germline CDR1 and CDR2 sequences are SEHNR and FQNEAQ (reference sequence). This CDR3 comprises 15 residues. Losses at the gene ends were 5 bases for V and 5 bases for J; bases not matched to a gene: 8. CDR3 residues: CASSLDGTRDNEQFF. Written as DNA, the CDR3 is TGTGCCAGCAGCCTAGACGGGACTAGAGACAATGAGCAGTTCTTC.

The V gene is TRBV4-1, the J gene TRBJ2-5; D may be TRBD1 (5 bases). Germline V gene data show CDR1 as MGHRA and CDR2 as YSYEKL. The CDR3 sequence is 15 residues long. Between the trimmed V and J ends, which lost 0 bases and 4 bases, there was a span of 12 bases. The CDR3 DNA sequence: TGCGCCAGCAGCCAAGATCGGGCTGGGGCAGAGACCCAGTACTTC. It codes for CASSQDRAGAETQYF.

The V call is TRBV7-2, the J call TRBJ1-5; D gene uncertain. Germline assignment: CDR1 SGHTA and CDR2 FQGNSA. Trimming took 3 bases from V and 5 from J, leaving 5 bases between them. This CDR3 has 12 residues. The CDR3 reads CASSLAYQPQHF. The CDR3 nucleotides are TGTGCCAGCAGCTTGGCCTATCAGCCCCAGCATTTT.

CDR3 protein: CASSFPGRPGELFF. The CDR3 DNA reads as TGTGCCAGCAGCTTCCCGGGAAGGCCCGGGGAGCTGTTTTTT. This sequence joins TRBV7-9 and TRBJ2-2; D perhaps matches TRBD2 (5 bases). The CDR3 consists of 14 residues. Trimming removed 3 bases at V and 6 bases at J, with 11 bases between. Looked up from germline, CDR1 is SEHNR and CDR2 is FQNEAQ (reference sequence).

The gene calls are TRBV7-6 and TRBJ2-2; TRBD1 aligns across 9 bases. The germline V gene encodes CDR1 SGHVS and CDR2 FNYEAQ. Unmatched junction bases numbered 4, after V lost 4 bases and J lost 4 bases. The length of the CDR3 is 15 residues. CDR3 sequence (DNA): TGTGCCAGCAGCTCGGGACAGGGTGGCACCGGGGAGCTGTTTTTT. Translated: CASSSGQGGTGELFF. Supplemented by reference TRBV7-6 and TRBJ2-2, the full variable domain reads GAGVSQSPRYKVTKRGQDVALRCDPISGHVSLYWYRQALGQGPEFLTYFNYEAQQDKSGLPNDRFSAERPEGSISTLTIQRTEQRDSAMYRCASSSGQGGTGELFFGEGSRLTVL.

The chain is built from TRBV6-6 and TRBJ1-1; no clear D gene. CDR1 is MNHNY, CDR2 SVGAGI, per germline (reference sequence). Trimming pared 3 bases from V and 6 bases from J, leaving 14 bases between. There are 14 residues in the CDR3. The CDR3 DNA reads TGTGCCAGCAGTTATGGCCCGGTCGGGGCTGAAGCTTTCTTT. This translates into CASSYGPVGAEAFF.